This TCR beta chain was recorded in a study of T-cell memory formation after mild COVID-19 (TCRdb year 2021). About the investigation overall: TCR sequence clusters from the two donors were found to be largely donor specific. The cohort comprised two young, previously healthy adult volunteers, one female and one male. T-cell clones expanding and contracting after mild COVID-19 in two donors were tracked by longitudinal TCRalpha and TCRbeta repertoire sequencing.

General study outcomes and caveats: Contracting CD4+ clones were located mainly in the CM and EM memory subsets, whereas CD8+ clones were found to be enriched in EMRA. SARS-CoV-2 specificity of the second-wave clones peaking on day 37 was not confirmed. Some responding clones were found in pre-infection memory, which suggests that pre-existing cross-reactive memory T cells took part in the SARS-CoV-2 response. Clones that contracted from day 15 to 85 showed balanced CD4/CD8 phenotypes, whereas a second wave of clones that expanded from day 15 to 37 leaned towards CD4+. The study included only a couple of mild cases, and larger cohorts that include severe cases with pre-infection samples were judged to be necessary.

Ficoll-Paque density gradient centrifugation was the method used to isolate PBMCs. As encoded in the germline V gene, CDR1 is LGHNA while CDR2 is YNFKEQ. The V end loses 0 bases and the J end loses 9 bases, and a stretch of 15 bases separates them. The CDR3 covers 16 residues, taking in both the cysteine and the phenylalanine. Just CDR3 DNA is preserved here, 48 bases in frame from base 1. This clonotype was seen a few times. This receptor's antigen is unknown. There are no base qualities to consult, and no much larger clone falls within one base. For sequencing, an Illumina NovaSeq 6000 was employed. TCRalpha and TCRbeta cDNA libraries were built by 5'RACE with constant-segment primers, adding sample barcodes and unique molecular identifiers. RNA was extracted from every sample with Trizol reagent. The libraries were amplified in two PCR steps, and the second step added a second sample barcode and Illumina TruSeq adapters. Libraries were sequenced on an Illumina NovaSeq with 2 x 150 bp paired-end reads. The original pipeline was this. Demultiplexing of reads and collapsing into UMI-guided consensus sequences were performed with migec v1.2.7. With mixcr v2.1.11, UMI consensuses were aligned to TRA and TRB V and J templates and assembled into clonotypes. A clonotype was counted as expanded or contracted only when both edgeR and NoisET called the clonotype significant, with the noise models trained on biological replicates. For edgeR calls, the thresholds were a false discovery rate-adjusted p below 0.01 and a log2 fold-change of 1. PCA with hierarchical clustering of max-normalized trajectories of the 1000 most abundant clonotypes was used as exploratory dynamics analysis. Separately sequenced CD4+ and CD8+ repertoires were used to assign a CD4 or CD8 phenotype to each responding clone. The public reads were quality trimmed at Q25 with fastp and then assembled into clones with MiXCR by TCRdb, keeping productive beta chains. One record per CDR3 amino acid sequence lists the most common genes and DNA. The V and J calls and clone size come from TCRdb's table, not from the authors' own analysis. The table for this sample lists around 65,000 distinct CDR3 sequences; 9.3% of them were counted only once. Clones ranked in the top ten supply 1.1% of the sample.

The clonotype originates from a man aged 18 to 35 who had mild COVID-19 (a few samples of this study predate the infection). The sample titles of this study are shuffled in the database, so cell type and time point are left out; the donor was told from shared clones. Sequences were obtained from PBMCs or a T cell subset sorted from them (not recorded which). Recombination linked TRBV4-2 to TRBJ1-6, and the D gene may be TRBD1, 5 bases matching. For the CDR3, the sequence is CASSQDPGEIGSPLHF. The DNA sequence reads TGTGCCAGCAGCCAAGATCCGGGGGAAATAGGTTCACCCCTCCACTTT.